Each of the 16 T cell receptor beta chains below was sequenced from the same sample in a study of blood T cell repertoires in COVID-19. Generated by immunoSEQ multiplex PCR, the TCRdb table keeps only in-frame clones and is missing some. The top ten hold 4.8% of the sample, which has just under 150,000 clones, 84% seen once. The sequenced sample consisted of peripheral blood. The source of these receptors is a human donor in a cohort sampled during active COVID-19.

The chain joins TRBV5-4 to TRBJ2-5, with a weak D call TRBD2 (6 bases). Germline lookup yields CDR1 SGHNT and CDR2 YYREEE (reference sequence). Trimming left V 2 bases short and J 1 base short, with 12 bases between. The CDR3 runs 15 residues. CDR3: CASSLAIAVQETQYF. Written as DNA, the CDR3 is TGTGCCAGCAGCTTAGCGATAGCGGTCCAAGAGACCCAGTACTTC.

The J gene is TRBJ2-2, the V gene TRBV5-1, with 8 nucleotides matching TRBD2. The CDR3 length is 17 residues. The junction had 6 bases not matched to a gene; V was cut back by 0 bases and J by 2 bases. CDR1 and CDR2 from the germline V gene are SGHRS and YFSETQ. The CDR3 is CASSLGPRGVNTGELFF. In DNA, the CDR3 is TGCGCCAGCAGCTTGGGTCCGCGGGGGGTCAACACCGGGGAGCTGTTTTTT.

The DNA for the CDR3 is TGTGCCAGCAGCGTAACTAGCTCCCGAAGGGGCTTAGGGACAGATACGCAGTATTTT. Translated: CASSVTSSRRGLGTDTQYF. V is TRBV9 and J is TRBJ2-3; D possibly corresponds to TRBD2 (6 bases). V was shortened by 1 base and J by 3 bases, with 24 bases between the two germline ends. CDR1 and CDR2 from the germline V gene are SGDLS and YYNGEE. The CDR3 has 19 amino acids.

The J gene is TRBJ2-1, the V gene TRBV27; the D gene is possibly TRBD1 (6 bases). Germline lookup yields CDR1 MNHEY and CDR2 SMNVEV (reference sequence). The germline V and J ends were trimmed by 7 bases and 6 bases, with 16 bases remaining between them. The CDR3 has 14 residues. The CDR3 sequence is CASNPREGGNEQFF. As DNA, the CDR3 is TGTGCCAGCAACCCCAGGGAAGGGGGCAATGAGCAGTTCTTC.

The chain is built from TRBV9 and TRBJ2-1; D is undetermined. Per the germline V gene, CDR1 is SGDLS and CDR2 is YYNGEE. V was clipped by 4 bases and J by 10 bases, with 12 bases between them. The CDR3 extends over 12 amino acids. DNA of the CDR3: TGTGCCAGCAGCCCGCACGAAGAGGAGCAGTTCTTC. It codes for CASSPHEEEQFF.

J is TRBJ1-5 and V is TRBV5-1; D is uncertain. Germline assignment: CDR1 SGHRS and CDR2 YFSETQ. V was trimmed by 2 bases and J by 4 bases, leaving 16 bases between them. The CDR3 runs 16 residues. As DNA, the CDR3 is TGCGCCAGCAGCTTCGGGGAAGGATCGGGAAATCAGCCCCAGCATTTT. Amino acid sequence: CASSFGEGSGNQPQHF.

This clone was observed a handful of times. The chain recombines TRBV2 with TRBJ2-3; 8 bases map to TRBD1. CDR3 size: 15 residues. The J segment lost 4 bases and the V segment lost 4 bases, leaving 7 bases of the junction unmatched. Germline V lookup: CDR1 SNHLY, CDR2 FYNNEI. In DNA form, the CDR3 reads TGTGCCAGCAGTGGGGGCAGGGGGCCGCCAGATACGCAGTATTTT. Translation gives CASSGGRGPPDTQYF.

This clone was counted once. The chain recombines TRBV28 with TRBJ2-2; tentatively, D is TRBD2 (7 bases). The CDR3 runs 15 residues. The germline V and J ends were trimmed by 4 bases and 5 bases, with 14 bases remaining between them. Germline CDR1 and CDR2: MDHEN and SYDVKM. Here the CDR3 DNA reads TGTGCCAGCAGTTCTTACAGGGAGGGGACCGGGGAGCTGTTTTTT. Protein: CASSSYREGTGELFF. The whole variable domain, filled in from reference TRBV28 and TRBJ2-2, reads DVKVTQSSRYLVKRTGEKVFLECVQDMDHENMFWYRQDPGLGLRLIYFSYDVKMKEKGDIPEGYSVSREKKERFSLILESASTNQTSMYLCASSSYREGTGELFFGEGSRLTVL.

This chain joins TRBV5-1 and TRBJ2-2, with 7 positions matching TRBD2. V dropped 3 bases and J dropped 3; count of bases not matched to a gene: 8. Germline V lookup: CDR1 SGHRS, CDR2 YFSETQ. The CDR3 contains 16 residues. CDR3 sequence: CASSWESSGYTGELFF. The CDR3 DNA follows: TGCGCCAGCAGCTGGGAAAGTAGCGGGTACACCGGGGAGCTGTTTTTT.

This chain joins TRBV19 and TRBJ2-5; perhaps TRBD2 as D (5 bases). The CDR3 length is 13 residues. Germline lookup yields CDR1 LNHDA and CDR2 SQIVND (reference sequence). V lost 6 bases and J lost 1, with 9 bases in between. The DNA of the CDR3 is TGTGCCAGTAGCCCGGGGTTCCAAGAGACCCAGTACTTC. Translated: CASSPGFQETQYF.

The chain combines TRBV6-5 with TRBJ1-2, with a tentative D call TRBD1 (5 bases). The CDR3 is 15 residues long. Trimming stripped 8 bases from V and 2 bases from J, with 18 bases between. CDR1 and CDR2 from the germline V gene are MNHEY and SVGAGI. The CDR3 sequence: CASRRGHGRNYGYTF. In nucleotides, the CDR3 is TGTGCCAGCCGACGAGGACATGGCAGGAACTATGGCTACACCTTC.

The chain links TRBV7-9 to TRBJ1-6; possibly TRBD1 for D (6 bases). Trimming cost V 5 bases and J 6 bases, with 17 bases left between them. CDR3 length: 16 amino acids. Germline-derived CDR1 and CDR2 are SEHNR and FQNEAQ (reference sequence). CDR3 nucleotides: TGTGCCAGCAGCCTAACCGGGACACCTCTTAATTCACCCCTCCACTTT. The encoded protein is CASSLTGTPLNSPLHF.

The chain carries TRBV7-2 and TRBJ2-5, with 9 nucleotides matching TRBD2. The CDR3 runs 18 residues. With V trimmed by 8 bases and J by 5 bases, 21 bases remained unmatched. CDR1 and CDR2 (germline): SGHTA, FQGNSA. The CDR3 DNA sequence: TGTGCCAGCTCCTTAGGAGTCGGCGGGGGGGCCCCGTGGGAGACCCAGTACTTC. This encodes CASSLGVGGGAPWETQYF.

This clone occurred once. The chain employs TRBV5-6 and TRBJ1-4; the match to TRBD1 covers 8 bases. This CDR3 spans 14 amino acids. Germline CDR1 reads SGHDT; CDR2 reads YYEEEE. V lost 4 bases to trimming and J lost 8 bases; unmatched junction nucleotides: 7. The CDR3 DNA reads TGTGCCAGCAGCGGAGGACAGGGCAAGGAAAAACTGTTTTTT. This codes for CASSGGQGKEKLFF.

This CDR3 is CASSLGTSSDTQYF. CDR3 bases: TGTGCCAGCAGTCTAGGGACTAGTTCGGATACGCAGTATTTT. This chain uses TRBV6-5 with TRBJ2-3, with 8 bases fitting TRBD2. Germline V gene data show CDR1 as MNHEY and CDR2 as SVGAGI. V shed 5 bases and J 6 bases; nucleotides not matched to a gene: 7. The length of the CDR3 is 14 residues.

The V and J genes are TRBV19 and TRBJ2-4; D remains ambiguous. Germline lookup yields CDR1 LNHDA and CDR2 SQIVND (reference sequence). V lost 5 bases to trimming and J lost 0 bases, with 17 bases between them. The CDR3 runs 17 residues. CDR3 sequence: CASSSRGPISAKNIQYF. In nucleotides, the CDR3 is TGTGCCAGTAGTTCTAGAGGTCCGATATCAGCCAAAAACATTCAGTACTTC. The full variable domain, in which reference TRBV19 and TRBJ2-4 provide the parts outside the CDR3, is DGGITQSPKYLFRKEGQNVTLSCEQNLNHDAMYWYRQDPGQGLRLIYYSQIVNDFQKGDIAEGYSVSREKKESFPLTVTSAQKNPTAFYLCASSSRGPISAKNIQYFGAGTRLSVL.